This is a list of T cell receptor beta chains from one sample in a study of OX40 agonist ivuxolimab in advanced cancers. The method was immunoSEQ multiplex PCR; TCRdb's version includes in-frame clones alone and lacks a portion of them. Here the sample spans fewer than 65,000 clones, about 90% being singletons. Material: CD4+ or CD8+ T cells sorted from blood, obtained in a trial of the OX40 agonist ivuxolimab. Receptors originate from an adult with an advanced solid tumor such as melanoma, head and neck, liver or kidney cancer. CDR3s include the opening cysteine and the closing phenylalanine or tryptophan. The order of the fields is D gene, V gene, clone size, J gene, CDR3 DNA, CDR3 protein. The D gene is left open where the match is weak. Clone size is stated in some rows and not others, as once, few, many or a class when expanded.

d_gene: NA; v_gene: TRBV6-4; abundance: once; j_gene: TRBJ1-1; CDR3nt: TGTGCCGTTAACGGGCAGGGCCCGAGTGGGGGGAACACTGAAGCTTTCTTT; CDR3aa: CAVNGQGPSGGNTEAFF
d_gene: NA; v_gene: TRBV6-5; abundance: NA; j_gene: TRBJ1-2; CDR3nt: TGTGCCAGTAAATTCATGGGCGACACCTTC; CDR3aa: CASKFMGDTF
d_gene: NA; v_gene: TRBV7-8; abundance: NA; j_gene: TRBJ2-1; CDR3nt: TGTGCCAGCAGCTTCGGGACCCCCAGCAATGAGCAGTTCTTC; CDR3aa: CASSFGTPSNEQFF
d_gene: NA; v_gene: TRBV2; abundance: NA; j_gene: TRBJ2-7; CDR3nt: TGTGCCAGCAGTGAAAAGGGGGGGAACCTGATCTACGAGCAGTACTTC; CDR3aa: CASSEKGGNLIYEQYF
d_gene: NA; v_gene: TRBV2; abundance: NA; j_gene: TRBJ1-6; CDR3nt: TGTGCCAGCAGTGACAGCTCCTATAATTCACCCCTCCACTTT; CDR3aa: CASSDSSYNSPLHF
d_gene: TRBD2; v_gene: TRBV4-2; abundance: NA; j_gene: TRBJ2-5; CDR3nt: TGTGCCAGCAGCCAAGAGCGGGGGGGAGGGGAGACCCAGTACTTC; CDR3aa: CASSQERGGGETQYF
d_gene: TRBD2; v_gene: TRBV11-2; abundance: NA; j_gene: TRBJ2-1; CDR3nt: TGTGCCAGCAGCCCCCGGGGGAGCGGGGTTACTTACAATGAGCAGTTCTTC; CDR3aa: CASSPRGSGVTYNEQFF
d_gene: NA; v_gene: TRBV28; abundance: NA; j_gene: TRBJ1-2; CDR3nt: TGTGCCAGCAGTTCATCTCCGGGGCAGTATGGCTACACCTTC; CDR3aa: CASSSSPGQYGYTF
d_gene: NA; v_gene: TRBV7-8; abundance: NA; j_gene: TRBJ1-2; CDR3nt: TGTGCCAGCAGCTTAGACGGCTTCGTCCCTGGCTACACCTTC; CDR3aa: CASSLDGFVPGYTF
d_gene: NA; v_gene: TRBV2; abundance: NA; j_gene: TRBJ1-1; CDR3nt: TGTGCCAGCAGTGAACAGGGATTTATTTTGGGCACTGAAGCTTTCTTT; CDR3aa: CASSEQGFILGTEAFF
d_gene: TRBD2; v_gene: TRBV30; abundance: NA; j_gene: TRBJ2-5; CDR3nt: TGTGCCTGGACTAGCGGGGTTAGCGGGGGGGAGACCCAGTACTTC; CDR3aa: CAWTSGVSGGETQYF
d_gene: TRBD1; v_gene: TRBV30; abundance: NA; j_gene: TRBJ1-1; CDR3nt: TGTGCCTGGAGTTTTTACAGGGGAAGGGGCCCTGAAGCTTTCTTT; CDR3aa: CAWSFYRGRGPEAFF
d_gene: TRBD1; v_gene: TRBV30; abundance: NA; j_gene: TRBJ1-2; CDR3nt: TGTGCCGGAAACAGGGGAGCGGGATATGGCTACACCTTC; CDR3aa: CAGNRGAGYGYTF
d_gene: NA; v_gene: TRBV11-2; abundance: NA; j_gene: TRBJ2-7; CDR3nt: TGTGCCAGCAGCTTGGTGGCAGGGTGGGACGAGCAGTACTTC; CDR3aa: CASSLVAGWDEQYF
d_gene: TRBD1; v_gene: TRBV6-1; abundance: NA; j_gene: TRBJ2-7; CDR3nt: TGTGCCAGCCTCAGGGGACAGGGTAACGAGCAGTACTTC; CDR3aa: CASLRGQGNEQYF
d_gene: TRBD1; v_gene: TRBV10-3; abundance: NA; j_gene: TRBJ1-3; CDR3nt: TGTGCCATCAGTGAGCCGGACAGGGGGCGGAACACCATATATTTT; CDR3aa: CAISEPDRGRNTIYF
d_gene: NA; v_gene: TRBV7-8; abundance: NA; j_gene: TRBJ1-3; CDR3nt: TGTGCCAGCAGCTTATGGGGTATCAGCGGGGCGGTTGTAGGAAACACCATATATTTT; CDR3aa: CASSLWGISGAVVGNTIYF
d_gene: TRBD1; v_gene: TRBV10-3; abundance: few; j_gene: TRBJ1-1; CDR3nt: TGTGCCATCAGAGGTACAGGGGGCGCGGGTGAAGCTTTCTTT; CDR3aa: CAIRGTGGAGEAFF
d_gene: TRBD2; v_gene: TRBV5-4; abundance: NA; j_gene: TRBJ2-3; CDR3nt: TGTGCCAGCAGCCGTAGCGGGGCTAGCACAGATACGCAGTATTTT; CDR3aa: CASSRSGASTDTQYF
d_gene: NA; v_gene: TRBV18; abundance: NA; j_gene: TRBJ1-2; CDR3nt: TGTGCCAGCTCAACATTACAGGGTACAGATGGCTACACCTTC; CDR3aa: CASSTLQGTDGYTF
d_gene: TRBD1; v_gene: TRBV7-2; abundance: NA; j_gene: TRBJ2-7; CDR3nt: TGTGCCAGCAGCCCGCCGGGACAGGGGGCCGAGCAGTACTTC; CDR3aa: CASSPPGQGAEQYF
d_gene: TRBD1; v_gene: TRBV9; abundance: NA; j_gene: TRBJ2-3; CDR3nt: TGTGCCAGCAGCGTAGCCCTGGACAGGAGATACACAGATACGCAGTATTTT; CDR3aa: CASSVALDRRYTDTQYF
d_gene: NA; v_gene: TRBV7-3; abundance: NA; j_gene: TRBJ1-1; CDR3nt: TGTGCCAGCAGCTTACTTGGGGACCCAACGGGAGCTTTCTTT; CDR3aa: CASSLLGDPTGAFF
d_gene: NA; v_gene: TRBV4-1; abundance: once; j_gene: TRBJ2-1; CDR3nt: TGCGCCAGCAGCCAAGCAGGGGGACTAGTAGATGAGCAGTTCTTC; CDR3aa: CASSQAGGLVDEQFF
d_gene: TRBD2; v_gene: TRBV4-1; abundance: NA; j_gene: TRBJ2-3; CDR3nt: TGCGCCAGCAGCCAAGATCCTTTTACTAGCGGGGGGCTCACAGATACGCAGTATTTT; CDR3aa: CASSQDPFTSGGLTDTQYF
d_gene: NA; v_gene: TRBV9; abundance: NA; j_gene: TRBJ2-3; CDR3nt: TGTGCCAGCAGCGTAGATAGGAAAGATACGCAGTATTTT; CDR3aa: CASSVDRKDTQYF
d_gene: NA; v_gene: TRBV18; abundance: NA; j_gene: TRBJ1-2; CDR3nt: TGTGCCAGCTCACCATCTCTGGCGGGTGGCTACACCTTC; CDR3aa: CASSPSLAGGYTF
d_gene: NA; v_gene: TRBV18; abundance: NA; j_gene: TRBJ2-5; CDR3nt: TGTGCCAGCTCACCCCCCGGACAGCCCCGGGGCACGGAGACCCAGTACTTC; CDR3aa: CASSPPGQPRGTETQYF
d_gene: NA; v_gene: TRBV5-6; abundance: NA; j_gene: TRBJ2-1; CDR3nt: TGTGCCAGCAGCTTGGACCAAGACCATGAGCAGTTCTTC; CDR3aa: CASSLDQDHEQFF
d_gene: TRBD2; v_gene: TRBV5-4; abundance: NA; j_gene: TRBJ2-2; CDR3nt: TGTGCCAGCAGCCGGGGACTAGCGGGGGGCACGACCACCGGGGAGCTGTTTTTT; CDR3aa: CASSRGLAGGTTTGELFF
d_gene: TRBD1; v_gene: TRBV7-9; abundance: NA; j_gene: TRBJ2-5; CDR3nt: TGTGCCAGCAGCTTAGGGACAGGGAAAGAGACCCAGTACTTC; CDR3aa: CASSLGTGKETQYF
d_gene: TRBD1; v_gene: TRBV4-3; abundance: NA; j_gene: TRBJ2-7; CDR3nt: TGCGCCAGCAGCCAAGAGGCGGACAGGGGGGGCTACGAGCAGTACTTC; CDR3aa: CASSQEADRGGYEQYF
d_gene: NA; v_gene: TRBV6-5; abundance: NA; j_gene: TRBJ1-4; CDR3nt: TGTGCCAGCAGCCGTAGGGACGGTTTTAATGAAAAACTGTTTTTT; CDR3aa: CASSRRDGFNEKLFF